These T cell receptor beta chains were read from a single sample in a study of T cells after yellow fever vaccination. TCRdb processed the 5' RACE reads anew with MiXCR; each CDR3 protein has one entry. Among about 96,000 distinct CDR3 sequences listed, roughly 10% were seen once. The input for sequencing was CD8+ T cells not binding an NS4B(214-222) dextramer, sorted from PBMCs, taken roughly 15 days after the first yellow fever vaccination. These receptors were taken from a young man who received the YFV17D yellow fever vaccine. Both conserved end residues are part of each CDR3. The D gene is left open where the match is weak. Not every row has a clone size; where given, it reads once, few, many or a size class.

v_gene	d_gene	j_gene	abundance	CDR3aa	CDR3nt
TRBV19	.	TRBJ2-7	few	CASSNRVEQYF	TGTGCCAGTAGTAACCGGGTGGAGCAGTACTTC
TRBV27	.	TRBJ1-6	few	CASSFLEYNSPLHF	TGTGCCAGCAGTTTTCTGGAATATAATTCACCCCTCCACTTT
TRBV15	.	TRBJ2-7	.	CATSRDLVFYEQYF	TGTGCCACCAGCAGGGACTTAGTCTTCTACGAGCAGTACTTC
TRBV12-3/TRBV12-4	.	TRBJ2-2	.	CASSSRGVSNTGELFF	TGTGCCAGCAGTTCAAGGGGGGTCTCGAACACCGGGGAGCTGTTTTTT
TRBV12-3/TRBV12-4	TRBD1	TRBJ1-2	.	CASSLSPGGGGGYTF	TGTGCCAGCAGTCTATCTCCAGGGGGCGGGGGTGGCTACACCTTC
TRBV6-2/TRBV6-3	.	TRBJ2-7	.	CASSFIYEQYF	TGTGCCAGCAGTTTTATCTACGAGCAGTACTTC
TRBV4-2	.	TRBJ1-1	.	CASSQVAENTEAFF	TGTGCCAGCAGCCAAGTCGCAGAGAACACTGAAGCTTTCTTT
TRBV29-1	TRBD2	TRBJ2-2	.	CSVETSGGALAGELFF	TGCAGCGTGGAGACTAGCGGGGGGGCCCTCGCCGGGGAGCTGTTTTTT
TRBV27	TRBD1	TRBJ1-4	.	CASSWTGRSEKLFF	TGTGCCAGCAGCTGGACAGGCCGGAGTGAAAAACTGTTTTTT
TRBV12-3/TRBV12-4	.	TRBJ1-2	.	CASSPARHRDGYTF	TGTGCCAGCAGTCCCGCCCGGCATCGGGATGGCTACACCTTC
TRBV12-3/TRBV12-4	.	TRBJ2-7	few	CASSFSIGGDEQYF	TGTGCCAGCAGTTTTTCTATAGGAGGTGACGAGCAGTACTTC
TRBV21-1	.	TRBJ1-5	few	CASSKEGDRRGSQPQHF	TGTGCCAGCAGCAAGGAGGGGGACAGAAGGGGGTCTCAGCCCCAGCATTTT
TRBV20-1	.	TRBJ1-3	.	CSARRLSSGNTIYF	TGCAGTGCTAGGCGATTGAGCTCTGGAAACACCATATATTTT
TRBV24-1	.	TRBJ2-1	many	CATSDFRGLVHEQFF	TGTGCCACCAGTGATTTCAGGGGTCTGGTGCATGAGCAGTTCTTC
TRBV7-9	.	TRBJ2-3	.	CASSRAGGGEGDTQYF	TGTGCCAGCAGCCGTGCTGGTGGCGGGGAAGGAGATACGCAGTATTTT
TRBV7-9	.	TRBJ1-3	few	CASSEESSGNTIYF	TGTGCCAGCAGCGAAGAGAGCTCTGGAAACACCATATATTTT
TRBV7-3	.	TRBJ2-2	.	CASSDRTMGAGELFF	TGTGCCAGCAGCGATCGCACTATGGGGGCCGGGGAGCTGTTTTTT
TRBV19	TRBD1	TRBJ2-1	.	CASSIKGQGYNEQFF	TGTGCCAGTAGTATCAAGGGACAGGGTTACAATGAGCAGTTCTTC
TRBV20-1	.	TRBJ1-4	few	CSARDLRGGEKLFF	TGCAGTGCTAGAGATCTCAGGGGCGGAGAAAAACTGTTTTTT
TRBV28	.	TRBJ1-4	.	CASSIPGPDLPNEKLFF	TGTGCCAGCAGCATCCCGGGACCGGACCTACCTAATGAAAAACTGTTTTTT
TRBV5-1	.	TRBJ2-3	.	CASSLSFSLVTDTQYF	TGCGCCAGCAGCTTGAGTTTTTCCCTAGTCACAGATACGCAGTATTTT
TRBV12-3/TRBV12-4	.	TRBJ1-1	few	CASSLAGLGTEAFF	TGTGCCAGCAGTTTAGCAGGGTTAGGAACTGAAGCTTTCTTT
TRBV28	.	TRBJ2-2	few	CASIPSTFLNTGELFF	TGTGCCAGCATTCCCTCGACATTTCTTAACACCGGGGAGCTGTTTTTT
TRBV29-1	TRBD2	TRBJ2-7	few	CSVVGLAGLVNEQYF	TGCAGCGTTGTGGGGCTAGCGGGGCTTGTCAACGAGCAGTACTTC
TRBV12-3/TRBV12-4	.	TRBJ2-7	many	CASSPGLAGYEQYF	TGTGCCAGCAGTCCGGGGCTGGCGGGGTACGAGCAGTACTTC
TRBV28	.	TRBJ1-5	few	CASSFGGEFQPQHF	TGTGCCAGCAGTTTCGGGGGGGAGTTTCAGCCCCAGCATTTT
TRBV12-3/TRBV12-4	TRBD1	TRBJ1-4	.	CASSPLGGTGDEKLFF	TGTGCCAGCAGCCCTCTAGGCGGGACAGGGGATGAAAAACTGTTTTTT
TRBV29-1	.	TRBJ2-5	few	CSSRDLQETQYF	TGCAGCTCCCGGGACTTACAAGAGACCCAGTACTTC
TRBV4-2	TRBD2	TRBJ2-7	.	CASSQDPAGDEQYF	TGTGCCAGCAGCCAAGATCCGGCGGGGGACGAGCAGTACTTC
TRBV6-5	.	TRBJ1-2	.	CASSYEGLLGYTF	TGTGCCAGCAGTTACGAGGGATTGCTTGGCTACACCTTC
TRBV6-1	.	TRBJ2-6	.	CASSEGGSGANVLTF	TGTGCCAGCAGTGAAGGGGGCTCTGGGGCCAACGTCCTGACTTTC
TRBV27	.	TRBJ2-1	.	CASHRPGRPREQFF	TGTGCCAGCCATAGACCGGGGAGACCAAGAGAGCAGTTCTTC
TRBV10-3	.	TRBJ2-3	many	CAISESRLGGLMDTQYF	TGTGCCATCAGTGAGTCGAGGTTGGGGGGTCTAATGGATACGCAGTATTTT
TRBV12-3/TRBV12-4	TRBD1	TRBJ1-3	.	CASSDRARKTGNTIYF	TGTGCCAGCAGTGACAGGGCCCGAAAAACGGGAAACACCATATATTTT
TRBV18	TRBD2	TRBJ2-1	.	CASSLPGTSSYNEQFF	TGTGCCAGCTCCCTCCCCGGGACTAGCTCCTACAATGAGCAGTTCTTC
TRBV5-5	TRBD2	TRBJ2-1	.	CASSLRQLLAVIDNEQFF	TGTGCCAGCAGCTTGAGACAGCTACTAGCGGTAATAGACAATGAGCAGTTCTTC
TRBV6-5	.	TRBJ1-3	.	CASSYSVKGYSGNTIYF	TGTGCCAGCAGTTACTCGGTGAAGGGGTACTCTGGAAACACCATATATTTT
TRBV5-4	.	TRBJ2-1	few	CASSLSGAVNEQFF	TGTGCCAGCAGCTTGTCGGGGGCTGTCAATGAGCAGTTCTTC
TRBV12-3/TRBV12-4	.	TRBJ2-2	few	CASSFGGPNTGELFF	TGTGCCAGCAGTTTCGGGGGGCCGAACACCGGGGAGCTGTTTTTT
TRBV15	.	TRBJ2-6	.	CATSSQRSSGANVLTF	TGTGCCACCAGCTCCCAAAGGAGCTCTGGGGCCAACGTCCTGACTTTC
TRBV21-1	.	TRBJ2-2	few	CASSCRQGQGDTGELFF	TGTGCCAGCAGCTGCCGCCAGGGACAGGGGGACACCGGGGAGCTGTTTTTT
TRBV7-2	TRBD1	TRBJ1-2	few	CASSLEGTGGYGYTF	TGTGCCAGCAGCTTAGAGGGGACAGGAGGGTATGGCTACACCTTC
TRBV7-9	.	TRBJ1-1	few	CASGGGDTEAFF	TGTGCCAGCGGCGGGGGGGACACTGAAGCTTTCTTT
TRBV19	.	TRBJ2-2	few	CASSSDYTGELFF	TGTGCCAGTAGTTCAGACTATACCGGGGAGCTGTTTTTT
TRBV2	TRBD1	TRBJ2-3	.	CASSGTGKDTQYF	TGTGCCAGCAGTGGGACAGGGAAAGATACGCAGTATTTT
TRBV7-3	.	TRBJ2-1	.	CASSPSRTAYNEQFF	TGTGCCAGCAGCCCCTCCCGGACGGCTTACAATGAGCAGTTCTTC
TRBV20-1	TRBD2	TRBJ2-7	few	CSASDLAGGSPYEQYF	TGCAGTGCTAGCGACTTAGCGGGGGGATCACCCTACGAGCAGTACTTC
TRBV20-1	.	TRBJ1-1	few	CSARDPGRLNTEAFF	TGCAGTGCTAGAGACCCCGGACGGTTGAACACTGAAGCTTTCTTT
TRBV6-2/TRBV6-3	.	TRBJ2-3	few	CASSLGLYSDTQYF	TGTGCCAGCAGTCTAGGACTATATTCCGATACGCAGTATTTT
TRBV6-5	.	TRBJ2-7	many	CASSFTPDRNYEQYF	TGTGCCAGCAGTTTCACTCCCGACAGGAACTACGAGCAGTACTTC
TRBV7-9	.	TRBJ1-4	many	CASSRARRGKLFF	TGTGCCAGCAGCCGGGCCAGGAGGGGAAAACTGTTTTTT
TRBV7-9	.	TRBJ1-2	.	CASSSRTIPGYTF	TGTGCCAGCAGCAGCCGGACAATTCCAGGCTACACCTTC